The 15 T cell receptor beta chains below were found in one sample sequenced in a study of B cell selection in AIRE deficiency. Regulatory T cells were sorted as CD4+CD25hiCD127low/negative. Assay used: immunoSEQ multiplex PCR; TCRdb lists only in-frame clones, some missing. This table holds roughly 23,000 clones, 92% found once. Sequences were obtained from CD4+CD25+ Tregs sorted from PBMCs. All receptors derive from a human donor in good health.

This rearrangement joins TRBV4-1 to TRBJ1-5; a weak D match, TRBD1 (5 bases). Trimming pared 1 base from V and 5 bases from J, leaving 9 bases between. This CDR3 has 14 residues. The germline V gene encodes CDR1 MGHRA and CDR2 YSYEKL. The CDR3 spells CASSQAGTDQPQHF. CDR3 DNA: TGCGCCAGCAGCCAAGCCGGGACGGATCAGCCCCAGCATTTT.

This chain connects TRBV12-5 to TRBJ1-1; TRBD1 is a possible D gene (5 bases). This CDR3 region has 14 residues. Deletions cut 8 bases from V and 1 base from J, with 14 bases between. CDR1 and CDR2 from the germline V gene are LGHNT and FRNRAP. The CDR3 region is CASTQTAQNTEAFF. The CDR3 DNA follows: TGTGCTAGTACACAGACAGCGCAGAACACTGAAGCTTTCTTT.

The V call is TRBV28, the J call TRBJ1-5; D not resolved. The germline V gene has CDR1 MDHEN and CDR2 SYDVKM. This CDR3 spans 16 amino acids. Trimming took off 3 bases at V and 1 base at J, with 13 bases between the two ends. CDR3 region: CASSFTAAWSNQPQHF. As DNA, the CDR3 is TGTGCCAGCAGTTTCACCGCGGCTTGGAGCAATCAGCCCCAGCATTTT.

The genes are TRBV11-2 and TRBJ2-1, with 9 nucleotides matching TRBD2. Germline V gives CDR1 SGHAT, CDR2 FQNNGV. V shed 1 base, J shed 7 bases, and the junction held 8 bases outside the gene matches. This CDR3 is built from 16 residues. DNA of the CDR3: TGTGCCAGCAGCTTAGTTTGGGCGGGGGGGCTTAATGAGCAGTTCTTC. Encoded protein: CASSLVWAGGLNEQFF.

The V gene is TRBV19, the J gene TRBJ2-1; 8 nucleotides line up with TRBD2. This CDR3 is 17 amino acids long. The germline CDR1 and CDR2 sequences are LNHDA and SQIVND (reference sequence). J was trimmed by 3 bases and V by 5 bases; bases with no gene match: 12. The CDR3 loop reads CASSRGTGTRVYNEQFF. The CDR3 region has the DNA TGTGCCAGTAGTCGTGGGACCGGGACTAGAGTCTACAATGAGCAGTTCTTC.

The chain links TRBV4-2 to TRBJ2-1, with D tentatively TRBD2 (7 bases). The CDR3 loop spans 16 amino acids. Germline V lookup: CDR1 LGHNA, CDR2 YNFKEQ. V was cut by 0 bases and J by 3 bases, with 12 bases left in between. The CDR3 protein is CASSQERRGGYNEQFF. The CDR3 DNA follows: TGTGCCAGCAGCCAAGAGAGGAGGGGGGGCTACAATGAGCAGTTCTTC.

The chain employs TRBV6-1 and TRBJ1-2; no firm D call. Trimming pared 3 bases from V and 7 bases from J, leaving 12 bases between. There are 13 residues in the CDR3. CDR1 and CDR2 (germline): MNHNS, SASEGT. In DNA form, the CDR3 reads TGTGCCAGCAGTGAGATGGGAATCGGTGGCTACACCTTC. Translation: CASSEMGIGGYTF.

The CDR3 nucleotides read TGTGCCAGCAGCGTAAGGTCCAGCGGGGCCTCCTACAATGAGCAGTTCTTC. Amino acids: CASSVRSSGASYNEQFF. This chain uses TRBV9 with TRBJ2-1; 7 bases match TRBD2. This CDR3 region has 17 residues. V gave up 1 base and J gave up 0 bases; unmatched junction bases: 7. Germline CDR1 reads SGDLS; CDR2 reads YYNGEE.

The chain couples TRBV28 to TRBJ2-5; D perhaps matches TRBD2 (5 bases). The germline gives CDR1 MDHEN, CDR2 SYDVKM. Deletions cut 3 bases from V and 4 bases from J, with 15 bases between. The CDR3 runs 15 residues. CDR3 residues: CASSFIGSRSETQYF. In nucleotides, the CDR3 is TGTGCCAGCAGTTTTATAGGGAGTCGCTCAGAGACCCAGTACTTC.

The CDR3 nucleotides read TGTGCCAGCAGCTTAATACTAGCGGGGGAGTACAATGAGCAGTTCTTC. Translating it yields CASSLILAGEYNEQFF. V usage is TRBV7-9 and J usage is TRBJ2-1; TRBD2 matches 11 bases. Trimming at V came to 2 bases and at J to 4 bases, leaving 4 bases not matched to a gene. Germline CDR1 reads SEHNR; CDR2 reads FQNEAQ (reference sequence). This CDR3 is built from 16 residues. The full variable domain, completed using reference TRBV7-9 and TRBJ2-1, is DTGVSQNPRHKITKRGQNVTFRCDPISEHNRLYWYRQTLGQGPEFLTYFQNEAQLEKSRLLSDRFSAERPKGSFSTLEIQRTEQGDSAMYLCASSLILAGEYNEQFFGPGTRLTVL.

This chain joins TRBV18 and TRBJ2-2; possible D gene TRBD1, 5 bases. The germline V and J ends were trimmed by 4 bases and 1 base, with 7 bases remaining between them. This CDR3 contains 14 residues. CDR1 and CDR2 (germline): KGHSH, LQKENI. The CDR3 DNA reads TGTGCCAGCTCACTAGACAGGAACACCGGGGAGCTGTTTTTT. Translating it yields CASSLDRNTGELFF.

The chain employs TRBV4-2 and TRBJ2-3, with D possibly TRBD2 on 5 matching bases. The CDR3 runs to 15 residues. Trimming removed 4 bases from V and 2 bases from J, with 13 bases in between. Germline V gene data show CDR1 as LGHNA and CDR2 as YNFKEQ. The CDR3 spells CASSLGSWDTDTQYF. CDR3 sequence (DNA): TGTGCCAGCAGCCTTGGGAGCTGGGACACAGATACGCAGTATTTT.

The chain couples TRBV2 to TRBJ2-3, with 9 bases identical to TRBD2. This CDR3 comprises 15 residues. With 4 bases clipped from V and 0 bases from J, the junction kept 2 bases outside the gene matches. Germline CDR1 SNHLY, CDR2 FYNNEI. The CDR3 is CASSGLAGSTDTQYF. CDR3 sequence (DNA): TGTGCCAGCAGTGGTCTAGCGGGGAGCACAGATACGCAGTATTTT.

The table lists this clone with a count of one. J is TRBJ1-6 and V is TRBV7-8; no clear D. This CDR3 comprises 11 residues. V was cut by 8 bases and J by 7 bases, with 6 bases left in between. Looked up from germline, CDR1 is SGHVS and CDR2 is FQNEAQ. The CDR3, as DNA: TGTGCCAGCGGCCAGAATTCACCCCTCCACTTT. Its translation is CASGQNSPLHF.

V is TRBV4-2 and J is TRBJ1-4; possibly TRBD1 for D (6 bases). The V and J ends lost 0 bases and 8 bases respectively, with 13 bases between them. The germline CDR1 and CDR2 sequences are LGHNA and YNFKEQ. The CDR3 extends over 15 amino acids. In DNA, the CDR3 is TGTGCCAGCAGCCAAGACGCAGGGGTTCGGGAAAAACTGTTTTTT. It yields the protein CASSQDAGVREKLFF.